A single TCR beta chain is shown here with its context. The record originates from a study of cytomegalovirus exposure and HLA in healthy donors. Study background: Approximately 85 million unique TCRs from HLA-typed donors were held in an early release of data. When fewer than 500 donors were genotyped, just over 80% of them were found to fall in the Caucasian-associated ancestry cluster.

CDR3 size: 13 residues. Germline assignment: CDR1 SGHTA and CDR2 FQGTGA. The PCR ran on 60 Vbeta and 13 Jbeta primers. Generated by immunoSEQ multiplex PCR, the TCRdb table keeps only in-frame clones and is missing some. This listing includes around 50,000 clones. This TCR was sampled from a male donor in good health and CMV-seropositive. Sample: PBMCs. The chain has TRBV7-3 and TRBJ2-5; D is uncertain. The J call may be faulty, since TRBJ2-7 better matches the DNA end. The CDR3 sequence is CASSVSTGYEQYF. The CDR3 DNA reads as TGTGCCAGCAGCGTCTCGACTGGCTACGAGCAGTACTTC.